These 6 T cell receptor beta chains were all obtained from the same sample, sequenced in a study of blood T cell repertoires in COVID-19. The repertoire was sequenced with immunoSEQ multiplex PCR; TCRdb's copy has only in-frame clones and lacks some. Of about 140,000 clones detected, 70% to 90% appear once; the ten largest clones hold 2.5% to 3%. The sequenced sample consisted of peripheral blood. The receptors were gathered from a man aged 45-65 years with acute or convalescent COVID-19.

V usage is TRBV11-3 and J usage is TRBJ1-1; D may be TRBD1 (6 bases). V gave up 1 base and J gave up 2 bases, with 11 bases separating them. Germline loops: CDR1 SGHNT, CDR2 YENEEA. The CDR3 runs to 15 residues. CDR3 nucleotide sequence: TGTGCCAGCAGCTTAGGCGGACAGTTAAACACTGAAGCTTTCTTT. Translated: CASSLGGQLNTEAFF.

This clone occurred once. The chain uses TRBV6-6 and TRBJ1-6; 7 nucleotides align to TRBD1. V trimming: 6 bases; J trimming: 6 bases; junction bases outside the gene matches: 8. The CDR3 has 15 amino acids. CDR1 is MNHNY, CDR2 SVGAGI, per germline (reference sequence). The CDR3 spells CASSRPGQVNSPLHF. CDR3 sequence (DNA): TGTGCCAGCAGCCGCCCCGGACAGGTTAATTCACCCCTCCACTTT.

This sequence joins TRBV7-3 and TRBJ2-2; possible D gene TRBD1, 6 bases. Germline loops: CDR1 SGHTA, CDR2 FQGTGA. Between the trimmed V and J ends, which lost 7 bases and 8 bases, there was a span of 14 bases. The CDR3 is made up of 13 amino acids. The CDR3 coding sequence is TGTGCCAGCACTACGGGGACAAGAGGGGAGCTGTTTTTT. Translated, it gives CASTTGTRGELFF.

The chain uses TRBV4-1 and TRBJ2-4; D is uncertain. V was shortened by 1 base and J by 0 bases, with 10 bases between the two germline ends. CDR3 length equals 16 residues. Germline lookup yields CDR1 MGHRA and CDR2 YSYEKL. In nucleotides, the CDR3 is TGCGCCAGCAGCCAAGTTAGCCATCTAGCCAAAAACATTCAGTACTTC. This encodes CASSQVSHLAKNIQYF.

Only a few counts were recorded for this clone. The genes are TRBV5-4 and TRBJ2-5, with a tentative D call TRBD1 (6 bases). The V end lost 2 bases, the J end lost 4 bases, and 15 bases lay between the germline ends. The CDR3 contains 15 residues. Germline loops: CDR1 SGHNT, CDR2 YYREEE (reference sequence). CDR3 in amino acids: CASSFTQGRGETQYF. CDR3 nucleotide sequence: TGTGCCAGCAGCTTTACCCAGGGGCGAGGAGAGACCCAGTACTTC.

The rearrangement uses TRBV28 and TRBJ2-7; TRBD1 agrees at 9 bases. From germline, CDR1 is MDHEN and CDR2 SYDVKM. This CDR3 comprises 16 residues. V was clipped by 6 bases and J by 6 bases; unmatched bases: 15. Here the CDR3 reads CASSNPRDRAGFEQYF. The CDR3 DNA sequence: TGTGCCAGCAGCAACCCCCGGGACAGGGCTGGGTTCGAGCAGTACTTC.